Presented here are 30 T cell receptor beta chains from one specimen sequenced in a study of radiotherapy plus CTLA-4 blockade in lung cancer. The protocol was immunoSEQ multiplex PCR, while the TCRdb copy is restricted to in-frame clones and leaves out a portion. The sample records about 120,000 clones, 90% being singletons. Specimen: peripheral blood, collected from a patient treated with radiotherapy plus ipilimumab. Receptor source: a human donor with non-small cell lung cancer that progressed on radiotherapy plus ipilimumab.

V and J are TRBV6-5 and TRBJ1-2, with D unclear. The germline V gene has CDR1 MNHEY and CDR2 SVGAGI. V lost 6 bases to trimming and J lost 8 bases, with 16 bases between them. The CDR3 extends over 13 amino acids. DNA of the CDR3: TGTGCCAGCAGCCAAAAGGGCCTAGTCGGCTACACCTTC. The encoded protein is CASSQKGLVGYTF.

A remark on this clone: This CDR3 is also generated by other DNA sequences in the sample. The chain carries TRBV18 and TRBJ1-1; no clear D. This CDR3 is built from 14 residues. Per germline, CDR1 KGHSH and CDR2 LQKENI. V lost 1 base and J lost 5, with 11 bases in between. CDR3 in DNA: TGTGCCAGCTCACCACGAGGTGGGGATACTGAAGCTTTCTTT. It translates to CASSPRGGDTEAFF.

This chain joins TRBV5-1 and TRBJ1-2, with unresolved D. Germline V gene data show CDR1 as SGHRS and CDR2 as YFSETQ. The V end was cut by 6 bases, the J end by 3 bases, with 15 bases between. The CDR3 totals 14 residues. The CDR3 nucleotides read TGCGCCAGCAAACAGAGCGTAAGTGACTATGGCTACACCTTC. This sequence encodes CASKQSVSDYGYTF.

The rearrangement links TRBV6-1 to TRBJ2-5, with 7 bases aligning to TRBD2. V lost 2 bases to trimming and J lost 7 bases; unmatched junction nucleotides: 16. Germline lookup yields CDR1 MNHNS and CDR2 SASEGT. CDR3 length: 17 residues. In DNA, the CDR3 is TGTGCCAGCAGTGAACTTTATTGGGCTAGCGGCCGAGGGACCCAGTACTTC. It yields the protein CASSELYWASGRGTQYF.

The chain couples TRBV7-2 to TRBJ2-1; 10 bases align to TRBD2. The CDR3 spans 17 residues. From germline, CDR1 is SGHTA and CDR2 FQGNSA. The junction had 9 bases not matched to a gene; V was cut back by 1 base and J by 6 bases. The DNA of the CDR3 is TGTGCCAGCAGCTTAGAGGCCCTAGCGGGAGTACCCAATGAGCAGTTCTTC. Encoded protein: CASSLEALAGVPNEQFF.

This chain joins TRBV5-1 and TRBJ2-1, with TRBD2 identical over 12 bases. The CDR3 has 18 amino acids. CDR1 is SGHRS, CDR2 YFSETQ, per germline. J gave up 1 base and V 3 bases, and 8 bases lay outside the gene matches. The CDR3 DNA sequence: TGCGCCAGCAGCTCGACCGGGACTAGCGGGCGGTCCTACAATGAGCAGTTCTTC. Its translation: CASSSTGTSGRSYNEQFF.

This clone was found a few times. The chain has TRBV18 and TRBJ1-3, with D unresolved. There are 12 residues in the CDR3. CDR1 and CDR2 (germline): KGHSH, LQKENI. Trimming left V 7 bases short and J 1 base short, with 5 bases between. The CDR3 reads CASLESGNTIYF. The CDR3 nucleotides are TGTGCCAGCTTAGAGTCTGGAAACACCATATATTTT.

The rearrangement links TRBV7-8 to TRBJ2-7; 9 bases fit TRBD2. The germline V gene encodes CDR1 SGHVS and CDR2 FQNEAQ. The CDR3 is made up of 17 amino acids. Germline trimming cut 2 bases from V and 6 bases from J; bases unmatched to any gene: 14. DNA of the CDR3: TGTGCCAGCAGCTTATATAACGGCGGGAGGGGGGTCGGCGAGCAGTACTTC. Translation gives CASSLYNGGRGVGEQYF.

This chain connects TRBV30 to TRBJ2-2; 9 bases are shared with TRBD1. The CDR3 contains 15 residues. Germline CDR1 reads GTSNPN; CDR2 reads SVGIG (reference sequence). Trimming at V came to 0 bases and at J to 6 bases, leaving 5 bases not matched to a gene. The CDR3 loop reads CAWSVRTGVAGELFF. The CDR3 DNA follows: TGTGCCTGGAGTGTCAGGACAGGGGTGGCCGGGGAGCTGTTTTTT.

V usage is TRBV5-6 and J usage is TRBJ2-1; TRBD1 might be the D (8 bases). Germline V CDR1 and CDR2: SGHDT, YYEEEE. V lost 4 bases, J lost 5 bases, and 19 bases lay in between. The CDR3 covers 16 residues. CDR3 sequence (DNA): TGTGCCAGCAGCATAAGACAGGGGAGGGGAGACAATGAGCAGTTCTTC. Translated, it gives CASSIRQGRGDNEQFF.

The CDR3 DNA sequence: TGTGCCAGTAGTAGGGAGAGAACGAACACTGAAGCTTTCTTT. Encoded protein: CASSRERTNTEAFF. The rearrangement joins TRBV19 to TRBJ1-1; D ambiguous. V lost 4 bases to trimming and J lost 1 base, with 10 bases between them. The CDR3 is made up of 14 amino acids. Germline V gene sequence: CDR1 LNHDA, CDR2 SQIVND (reference sequence).

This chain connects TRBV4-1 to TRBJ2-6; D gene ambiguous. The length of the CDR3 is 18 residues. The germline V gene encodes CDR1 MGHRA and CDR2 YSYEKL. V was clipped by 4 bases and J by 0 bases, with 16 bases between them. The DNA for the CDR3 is TGCGCCAGCAGCCTACCCCCTCCTGGTGGCTCTGGGGCCAACGTCCTGACTTTC. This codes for CASSLPPPGGSGANVLTF.

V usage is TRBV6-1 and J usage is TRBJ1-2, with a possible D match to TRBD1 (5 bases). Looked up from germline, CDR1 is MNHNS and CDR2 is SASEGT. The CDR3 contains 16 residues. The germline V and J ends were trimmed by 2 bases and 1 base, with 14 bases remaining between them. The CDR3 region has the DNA TGTGCCAGCAGTGAATACGGGGGTATTGGTAACTATGGCTACACCTTC. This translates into CASSEYGGIGNYGYTF.

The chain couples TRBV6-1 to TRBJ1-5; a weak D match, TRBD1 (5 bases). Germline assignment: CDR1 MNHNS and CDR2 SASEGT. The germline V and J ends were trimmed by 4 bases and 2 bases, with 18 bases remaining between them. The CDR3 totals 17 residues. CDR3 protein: CASSGAAGVLGNQPQHF. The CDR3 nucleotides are TGTGCCAGCAGTGGGGCTGCGGGGGTCTTGGGCAATCAGCCCCAGCATTTT.

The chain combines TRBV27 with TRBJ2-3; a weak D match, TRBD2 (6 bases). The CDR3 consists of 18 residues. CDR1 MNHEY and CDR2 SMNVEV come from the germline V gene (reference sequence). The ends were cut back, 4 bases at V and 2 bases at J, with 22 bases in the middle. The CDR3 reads CASSSGLGAGLLTDTQYF. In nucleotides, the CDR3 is TGTGCCAGCAGTTCAGGTTTAGGAGCGGGCCTACTCACAGATACGCAGTATTTT.

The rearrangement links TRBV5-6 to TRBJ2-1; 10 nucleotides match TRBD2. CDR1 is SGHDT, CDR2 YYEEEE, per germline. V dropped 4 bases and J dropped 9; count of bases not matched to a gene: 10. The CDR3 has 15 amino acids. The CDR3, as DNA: TGTGCCAGCAGCAACGTAGCGGGAGGTCGTGGTGAGCAGTTCTTC. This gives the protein CASSNVAGGRGEQFF.

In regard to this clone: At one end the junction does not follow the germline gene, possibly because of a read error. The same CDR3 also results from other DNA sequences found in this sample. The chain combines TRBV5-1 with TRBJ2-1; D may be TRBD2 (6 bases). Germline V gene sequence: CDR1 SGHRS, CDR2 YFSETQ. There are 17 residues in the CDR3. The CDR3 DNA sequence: TGCGCCAGTAGCTTGGGAGGCCTGGCTAATTCCTACAATGAGCAGTTCTTC. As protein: CASSLGGLANSYNEQFF. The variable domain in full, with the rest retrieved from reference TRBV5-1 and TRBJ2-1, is KAGVTQTPRYLIKTRGQQVTLSCSPISGHRSVSWYQQTPGQGLQFLFEYFSETQRNKGNFPGRFSGRQFSNSRSEMNVSTLELGDSALYLCASSLGGLANSYNEQFFGPGTRLTVL.

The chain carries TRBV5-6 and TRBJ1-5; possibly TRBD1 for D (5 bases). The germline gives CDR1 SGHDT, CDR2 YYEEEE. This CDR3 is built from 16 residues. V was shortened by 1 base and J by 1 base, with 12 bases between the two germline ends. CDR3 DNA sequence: TGTGCCAGCAGCTTGCGGGGACTACTAAGCAATCAGCCCCAGCATTTT. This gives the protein CASSLRGLLSNQPQHF.

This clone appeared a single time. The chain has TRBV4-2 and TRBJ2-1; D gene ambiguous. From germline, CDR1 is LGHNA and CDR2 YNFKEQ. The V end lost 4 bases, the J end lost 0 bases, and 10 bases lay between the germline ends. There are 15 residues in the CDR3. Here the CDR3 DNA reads TGTGCCAGCAGCCCTAGAGCTAGCTCCTACAATGAGCAGTTCTTC. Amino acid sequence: CASSPRASSYNEQFF.

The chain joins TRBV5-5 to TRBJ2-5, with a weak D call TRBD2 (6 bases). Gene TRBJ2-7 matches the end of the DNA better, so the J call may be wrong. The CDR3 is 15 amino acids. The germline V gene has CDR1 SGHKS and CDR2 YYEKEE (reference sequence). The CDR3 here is CASINSGLARDEQYF. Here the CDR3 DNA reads TGTGCCAGCATCAACTCCGGGCTAGCGAGAGACGAGCAGTACTTC.

As DNA, the CDR3 is TGCGCCAGCAGCTCGGGACAGATGAACACTGAAGCTTTCTTT. Its translation: CASSSGQMNTEAFF. The V and J genes are TRBV5-1 and TRBJ1-1, with TRBD1 matching 7 bases. The CDR3 is 14 amino acids. The ends lost 3 bases at V and 0 bases at J; junction bases unmatched: 2. CDR1 is SGHRS and CDR2 is YFSETQ in the germline V gene.

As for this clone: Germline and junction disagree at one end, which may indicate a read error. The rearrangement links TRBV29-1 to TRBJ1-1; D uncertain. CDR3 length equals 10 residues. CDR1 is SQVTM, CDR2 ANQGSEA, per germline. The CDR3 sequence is CSVALPLAVF. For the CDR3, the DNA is TGCAGCGTTGCACTTCCCCTCGCTGTCTTT.

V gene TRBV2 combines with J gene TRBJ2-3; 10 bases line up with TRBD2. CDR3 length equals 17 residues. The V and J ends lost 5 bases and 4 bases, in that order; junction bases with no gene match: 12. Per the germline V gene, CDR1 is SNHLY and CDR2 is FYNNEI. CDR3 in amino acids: CASSLPQLAGDPDTQYF. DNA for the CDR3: TGTGCCAGCAGTCTCCCCCAGCTAGCGGGAGATCCAGATACGCAGTATTTT.

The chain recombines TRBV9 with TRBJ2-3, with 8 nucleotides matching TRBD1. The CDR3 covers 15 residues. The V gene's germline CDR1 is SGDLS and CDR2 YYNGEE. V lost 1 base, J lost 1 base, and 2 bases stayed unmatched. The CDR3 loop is CASSVTGQGTDTQYF. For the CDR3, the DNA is TGTGCCAGCAGCGTAACGGGACAGGGCACAGATACGCAGTATTTT.

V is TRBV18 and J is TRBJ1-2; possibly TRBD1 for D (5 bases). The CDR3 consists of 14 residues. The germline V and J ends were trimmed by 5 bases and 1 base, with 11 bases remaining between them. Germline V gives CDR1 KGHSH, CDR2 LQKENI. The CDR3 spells CASSEQGVNYGYTF. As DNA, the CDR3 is TGTGCCAGCTCAGAACAAGGGGTTAACTATGGCTACACCTTC.

The CDR3 spells CASSLDADSGNTIYF. The DNA of the CDR3 is TGCGCCAGCAGCTTGGACGCGGACTCTGGAAACACCATATATTTT. The chain combines TRBV5-1 with TRBJ1-3; D uncertain. Germline V gene sequence: CDR1 SGHRS, CDR2 YFSETQ. The CDR3 length is 15 residues. Trimming removed 0 bases from V and 0 bases from J, with 7 bases in between.

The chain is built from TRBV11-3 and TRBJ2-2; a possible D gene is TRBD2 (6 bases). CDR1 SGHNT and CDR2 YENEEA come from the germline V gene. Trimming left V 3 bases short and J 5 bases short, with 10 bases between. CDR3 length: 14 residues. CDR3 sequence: CASSFEGGTGELFF. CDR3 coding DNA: TGTGCCAGCAGCTTCGAGGGAGGAACCGGGGAGCTGTTTTTT.

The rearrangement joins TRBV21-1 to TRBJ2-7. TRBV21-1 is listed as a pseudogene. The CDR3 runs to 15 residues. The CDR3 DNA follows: TGTGCCAGCAGCTCACCTCAAGGGACGCCCTACGAGCAGTACTTC. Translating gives CASSSPQGTPYEQYF.

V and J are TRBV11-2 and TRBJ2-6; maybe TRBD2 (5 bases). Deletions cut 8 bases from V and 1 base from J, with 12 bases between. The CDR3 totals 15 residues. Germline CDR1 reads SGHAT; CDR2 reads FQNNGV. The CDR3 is CASSTQRSGANVLTF. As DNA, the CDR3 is TGTGCCAGCTCCACCCAGCGGTCTGGGGCCAACGTCCTGACTTTC.

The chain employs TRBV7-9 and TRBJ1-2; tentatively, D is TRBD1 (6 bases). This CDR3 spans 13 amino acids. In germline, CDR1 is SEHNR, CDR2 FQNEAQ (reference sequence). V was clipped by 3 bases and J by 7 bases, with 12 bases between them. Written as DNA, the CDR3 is TGTGCCAGCAGCTTCGAAGAGGGGGGTGGCTACACCTTC. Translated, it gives CASSFEEGGGYTF.